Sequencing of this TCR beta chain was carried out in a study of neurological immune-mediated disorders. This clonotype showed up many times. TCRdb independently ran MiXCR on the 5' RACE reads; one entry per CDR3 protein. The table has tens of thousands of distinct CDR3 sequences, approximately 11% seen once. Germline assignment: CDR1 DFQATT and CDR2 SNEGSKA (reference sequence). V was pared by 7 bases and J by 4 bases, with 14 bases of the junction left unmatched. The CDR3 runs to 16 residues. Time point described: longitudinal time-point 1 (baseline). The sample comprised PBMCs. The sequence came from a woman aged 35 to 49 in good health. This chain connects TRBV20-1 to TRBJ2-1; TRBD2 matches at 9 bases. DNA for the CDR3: TGCAGTGTTTATAAGCGGGGGGCCAGCGGTTACAATGAGCAGTTCTTC. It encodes CSVYKRGASGYNEQFF.